This TCR beta chain is drawn from a study of blood T cell repertoires in COVID-19. Study information: Material from acute and convalescent COVID-19 was sourced from the United States, Italy and Spain. PBMCs, B-cell-depleted T cells, or T cells were the source of the cDNA or gDNA that made up the material.

Authors' methods: Estimated nucleated cell counts came from reference gene primer amplification. Repertoires were generated with immunoSEQ multiplex PCR, while TCRdb's copy carries only in-frame clones and drops some. V and J calls and clone size are given by that table; D and trimming were obtained from the DNA. The sample carries about 120,000 clones, under 90% recorded once. The V and J ends lost 3 bases and 2 bases, in that order; junction bases with no gene match: 5. Germline loops: CDR1 SGHNT, CDR2 YENEEA. The length of the CDR3 is 15 residues. This rearrangement joins TRBV11-3 to TRBJ2-7; the match to TRBD1 covers 9 bases. Sequencing was done on a sample of peripheral blood. The receptor was derived from a man in his sixties with acute or convalescent COVID-19. DNA of the CDR3: TGTGCCAGCAGCTTGTGGACAGGGGAAACCTACGAGCAGTACTTC. Its translation is CASSLWTGETYEQYF.